The 8 T cell receptor beta chains listed next were all sequenced from one sample in a study of T cell clones after liver transplantation. The data were produced by immunoSEQ multiplex PCR, yet TCRdb's version contains in-frame clones alone and is incomplete. The data contain 68,000 or so clones, roughly 80% of them singletons. Sample: CD4+ T cells from blood, taken before liver transplant. The origin of the receptors is a human donor who received a liver transplant.

This clone was detected once. The V gene is TRBV29-1, the J gene TRBJ1-2, with unresolved D. The V end lost 4 bases, the J end lost 7 bases, and 16 bases lay between the germline ends. CDR1 is SQVTM and CDR2 is ANQGSEA in the germline V gene. This CDR3 comprises 13 residues. CDR3 coding DNA: TGCAGCGTTGTAGGGCAATTTGCTAGTGGCTACACCTTC. Translated: CSVVGQFASGYTF.

This chain's CDR3 is CASSFGGEGDTQYF. Written as DNA, the CDR3 is TGTGCCAGCAGTTTCGGAGGGGAGGGAGATACGCAGTATTTT. The V and J genes are TRBV28 and TRBJ2-3, with 7 positions matching TRBD2. Unmatched junction bases numbered 5, after V lost 3 bases and J lost 5 bases. The germline CDR1 and CDR2 sequences are MDHEN and SYDVKM. The CDR3 contains 14 residues.

The chain carries TRBV12-5 and TRBJ2-3; TRBD2 is a possible D gene (7 bases). V lost 3 bases and J lost 2, with 15 bases in between. This CDR3 comprises 16 residues. Germline V gives CDR1 LGHNT, CDR2 FRNRAP. The CDR3 DNA follows: TGTGCTAGTGGTTTAGGGGGGGCGAGCTTCACAGATACGCAGTATTTT. Protein: CASGLGGASFTDTQYF.

The genes are TRBV5-1 and TRBJ2-5; 16 bases agree with TRBD2. Trimming removed 3 bases from V and 5 bases from J; junction bases left unmatched: 4. The V gene's germline CDR1 is SGHRS and CDR2 YFSETQ. The CDR3 is made up of 16 amino acids. Here the CDR3 reads CASSSGLAGGYETQYF. CDR3 in DNA: TGCGCCAGCAGCTCGGGACTAGCGGGAGGGTATGAGACCCAGTACTTC.

The chain uses TRBV5-1 and TRBJ2-6, with D perhaps matching TRBD1 (6 bases). Germline assignment: CDR1 SGHRS and CDR2 YFSETQ. V dropped 4 bases and J dropped 0 bases, with 23 bases sitting between them. The CDR3 sequence is 20 residues long. CDR3 sequence reads: CASSPRGQGRSYSGANVLTF. The CDR3, as DNA: TGCGCCAGCAGCCCCAGGGGCCAGGGGCGCTCTTACTCTGGGGCCAACGTCCTGACTTTC.

The chain combines TRBV6-1 with TRBJ2-1; 7 bases align to TRBD2. Germline V gene sequence: CDR1 MNHNS, CDR2 SASEGT. The CDR3 is 17 amino acids. V lost 0 bases to trimming and J lost 4 bases; unmatched junction nucleotides: 9. CDR3 sequence (DNA): TGTGCCAGCAGTGAAGCTGGAGTGGCTAGCGGTTACAATGAGCAGTTCTTC. It translates to CASSEAGVASGYNEQFF.

This clone is classed as medium-sized. The V and J genes are TRBV30 and TRBJ1-1; no clear D gene. CDR3 length: 15 residues. The germline V gene encodes CDR1 GTSNPN and CDR2 SVGIG (reference sequence). Trimming removed 0 bases from V and 2 bases from J, with 13 bases in between. The DNA of the CDR3 is TGTGCCTGGAGTGTAGATTCTCGACATAACACTGAAGCTTTCTTT. Its translation: CAWSVDSRHNTEAFF.

This clone was detected only once. This sequence joins TRBV28 and TRBJ1-3; D remains unclear. Trimming shortened V by 2 bases and J by 0 bases, and 8 bases separated the two germline ends. Germline-derived CDR1 and CDR2 are MDHEN and SYDVKM. This CDR3 has 15 amino acids. CDR3 sequence: CASSLAGTSGNTIYF. For the CDR3, the DNA is TGTGCCAGCAGTTTAGCAGGCACCTCTGGAAACACCATATATTTT.